This T cell receptor (beta chain) was sequenced during a study of regulatory T cells in long-lasting Graves disease. Study findings and constraints: Persistent disease preferred TRBV28, TRBJ1-2 and TRBJ2-5. Possibly, too few samples lowered accuracy.

This clonotype has at least ten counts. What it binds is not known. The CDR3 is 14 amino acids. Germline CDR1 is SGHTA and CDR2 is FQGNSA. V lost 2 bases and J lost 7, with 14 bases in between. The time point was: persistent/refractory GD, antithyroid drugs over 5 years with positive TRAb. With RNA extracted from PBMCs as input, the TCR library was made. Libraries of TCR beta came from iRepertoire HTBI primers plus Arm-PCR of CDR3 regions. TCRdb re-analysed the multiplex PCR reads in MiXCR, keeping a single row per CDR3 protein. Among around 340,000 distinct CDR3 sequences listed, around 20% were seen once.

The receptor was isolated from a female donor with Graves disease. J is TRBJ2-5 and V is TRBV7-2, with D hard to call. The input for sequencing was peripheral blood mononuclear cells (PBMCs), taken when the disease was refractory, from a patient treated with antithyroid drugs. CDR3 DNA sequence: TGTGCCAGCAGCTTATTCTCGGTTGATGGGACCCAGTACTTC. Its translation: CASSLFSVDGTQYF.